This T cell receptor (beta chain) was obtained from a study of T-cell reconstitution after alpha-beta-depleted transplantation in children. Overall study findings and caveats: At around two months after transplant, the alpha-beta T cells were reportedly derived from several hundred expanded clones that came from non-depleted graft cells.

This clonotype has more than one count but fewer than ten. Antigen specificity is unknown. Researchers prepared the TCRbeta library using unique molecular identifiers, the study reports. From the PCR reads, TCRdb called clonotypes with MiXCR, one entry per CDR3 protein. The profile shows just over 950,000 distinct CDR3 sequences, about 30% of them singletons. Germline CDR1 is SGHRS and CDR2 is YFSETQ. The V end was cut by 0 bases, the J end by 2 bases, with 9 bases between. CDR3 length equals 15 residues. The origin of this receptor is a boy under three years old who had a stem cell transplant for SCID, so the T cells may come from the graft donor. The material was PBMCs, mostly from graft donor cells, obtained 360 days after TCRalphabeta/CD19-depleted stem cell transplant. This chain connects TRBV5-1 to TRBJ2-1, with D perhaps matching TRBD1 (6 bases). The CDR3 sequence: CASSLDGTPYNEQFF. DNA of the CDR3: TGCGCCAGCAGCTTGGATGGGACACCCTACAATGAGCAGTTCTTC.